These 22 T cell receptor beta chains were sequenced from one sample in a study of cytomegalovirus exposure and HLA in healthy donors. PCR used 60 Vbeta primers and 13 Jbeta primers. Clones were sequenced by immunoSEQ multiplex PCR, and TCRdb holds only the in-frame ones, with some missing. The table lists 90,000 to 120,000 clones, approximately 80% of them singletons, with approximately 5.3% in the top ten. What was sequenced was PBMCs. These receptors were obtained from a female donor in good health and CMV-seropositive.

This sequence joins TRBV6-1 and TRBJ1-2; 9 nucleotides agree with TRBD1. Losses at the gene ends were 6 bases for V and 1 base for J; bases not matched to a gene: 6. Germline values: CDR1 MNHNS, CDR2 SASEGT. The CDR3 totals 15 residues. CDR3 in amino acids: CASRLEGQGNYGYTF. CDR3 in DNA: TGTGCCAGCAGACTAGAGGGACAGGGTAACTATGGCTACACCTTC.

The chain recombines TRBV7-9 with TRBJ2-7, with a weak D call TRBD2 (6 bases). CDR1 and CDR2 (germline): SEHNR, FQNEAQ (reference sequence). CDR3 length: 15 amino acids. Between the trimmed V and J ends, which lost 1 base and 5 bases, there was a span of 15 bases. The CDR3 sequence is CASSLVFRGLNEQYF. CDR3 bases: TGTGCCAGCAGCTTAGTTTTTCGGGGACTGAACGAGCAGTACTTC.

V is TRBV15 and J is TRBJ2-1; the D gene is possibly TRBD1 (5 bases). This CDR3 region has 17 residues. Trimming pared 0 bases from V and 4 bases from J, leaving 16 bases between. Looked up from germline, CDR1 is LNHNV and CDR2 is YYDKDF (reference sequence). In DNA, the CDR3 is TGTGCCACCAGCAGAGATCACGAGGAGACAGCATACAATGAGCAGTTCTTC. Amino acid sequence: CATSRDHEETAYNEQFF.

In its sample, this clone was seen once. V and J are TRBV30 and TRBJ2-2; 16 bases are shared with TRBD2. J lost 3 bases, V lost 5 bases, and 9 bases had no gene match. Germline-derived CDR1 and CDR2 are GTSNPN and SVGIG (reference sequence). This CDR3 spans 18 amino acids. The CDR3, as DNA: TGTGCCTGGGAGGGACTAGCGGGGGGGCCTGGGTACACCGGGGAGCTGTTTTTT. Translation: CAWEGLAGGPGYTGELFF.

The chain is built from TRBV4-1 and TRBJ2-7; weak D call: TRBD2 (5 bases). Germline lookup yields CDR1 MGHRA and CDR2 YSYEKL. V was shortened by 4 bases and J by 2 bases, with 18 bases between the two germline ends. This CDR3 contains 16 residues. This chain's CDR3 is CASSPTYREGTYEQYF. CDR3 in DNA: TGCGCCAGCAGCCCCACCTATCGAGAGGGCACCTACGAGCAGTACTTC.

The chain links TRBV28 to TRBJ2-3; D might be TRBD1 (7 bases). The germline V gene has CDR1 MDHEN and CDR2 SYDVKM. V was clipped by 5 bases and J by 0 bases, with 18 bases between them. CDR3 length: 17 residues. The DNA for the CDR3 is TGTGCCAGCAGTCCAGGGGGGCTTGCGGCGAGCACAGATACGCAGTATTTT. This codes for CASSPGGLAASTDTQYF.

V usage is TRBV5-1 and J usage is TRBJ2-1, with D maybe TRBD2 (6 bases). Trimming pared 5 bases from V and 5 bases from J, leaving 20 bases between. The CDR3 loop spans 16 amino acids. Germline CDR1 SGHRS, CDR2 YFSETQ. The CDR3 sequence: CASSPSSGLINNEQFF. The CDR3, as DNA: TGCGCCAGCAGTCCCTCTTCGGGACTCATAAACAATGAGCAGTTCTTC.

V is TRBV19 and J is TRBJ2-1, with D possibly matching TRBD1 (5 bases). The V end lost 5 bases, the J end lost 0 bases, and 11 bases lay between the germline ends. CDR1 and CDR2 (germline): LNHDA, SQIVND (reference sequence). This CDR3 region has 15 residues. The CDR3 nucleotides read TGTGCCAGTAGTTCCCAGGGAAGCTCCTACAATGAGCAGTTCTTC. Its translation is CASSSQGSSYNEQFF. The full variable domain, rest sourced from reference TRBV19 and TRBJ2-1, is DGGITQSPKYLFRKEGQNVTLSCEQNLNHDAMYWYRQDPGQGLRLIYYSQIVNDFQKGDIAEGYSVSREKKESFPLTVTSAQKNPTAFYLCASSSQGSSYNEQFFGPGTRLTVL.

This chain joins TRBV7-8 and TRBJ2-7; D is ambiguous. The CDR3 has 12 residues. V lost 5 bases and J lost 2, with 7 bases in between. Germline values: CDR1 SGHVS, CDR2 FQNEAQ. In nucleotides, the CDR3 is TGTGCCAGCAGCCCCCCTACCTACGAGCAGTACTTC. This codes for CASSPPTYEQYF.

The J gene is TRBJ2-7, the V gene TRBV2; 11 nucleotides align to TRBD2. V lost 4 bases and J lost 1; bases outside the gene matches: 3. The CDR3 has 15 amino acids. Germline values: CDR1 SNHLY, CDR2 FYNNEI. The CDR3 loop reads CASSGRLAGSYEQYF. CDR3 DNA sequence: TGTGCCAGCAGTGGCAGACTAGCGGGGTCCTACGAGCAGTACTTC.

The chain couples TRBV12-5 to TRBJ2-1, with D perhaps matching TRBD2 (6 bases). V dropped 6 bases and J dropped 0 bases, with 9 bases sitting between them. Per germline, CDR1 LGHNT and CDR2 FRNRAP. The CDR3 totals 14 residues. CDR3 DNA sequence: TGTGCTAGTGGCCCCGGGGGCTCCTACAATGAGCAGTTCTTC. It codes for CASGPGGSYNEQFF.

The chain employs TRBV18 and TRBJ1-5; D might be TRBD1 (5 bases). Trimming took 8 bases from V and 4 from J, leaving 12 bases between them. The CDR3 spans 13 residues. In germline, CDR1 is KGHSH, CDR2 LQKENI. CDR3 loop: CASQDSLNQPQHF. DNA of the CDR3: TGTGCCAGCCAAGACAGTTTAAATCAGCCCCAGCATTTT.

As DNA, the CDR3 is TGCGCCAGCAGCTTGCTAGCGGGAGAGGGCACAGATACGCAGTATTTT. It specifies CASSLLAGEGTDTQYF. This chain uses TRBV5-1 with TRBJ2-3; 10 bases are shared with TRBD2. The CDR3 is made up of 16 amino acids. V trimming: 1 base; J trimming: 1 base; junction bases outside the gene matches: 3. Germline CDR1 reads SGHRS; CDR2 reads YFSETQ.

The chain is built from TRBV5-6 and TRBJ2-4; a weak D match, TRBD2 (6 bases). The germline V gene has CDR1 SGHDT and CDR2 YYEEEE. The CDR3 runs 18 residues. V was pared by 4 bases and J by 2 bases, with 22 bases between. The chain's CDR3 is CASSPGDGVYVSKNIQYF. The DNA of the CDR3 is TGTGCCAGCAGCCCGGGGGACGGAGTCTATGTGTCCAAAAACATTCAGTACTTC.

The chain links TRBV5-8 to TRBJ1-2, with unresolved D. The CDR3 is 11 amino acids. The V gene's germline CDR1 is SGHTS and CDR2 YDEGEE. Trimming left V 2 bases short and J 6 bases short, with 5 bases between. CDR3 amino acids: CASSFVDGYTF. The CDR3 DNA sequence: TGTGCCAGCAGCTTTGTCGATGGCTACACCTTC.

This chain links TRBV5-1 with TRBJ2-5, with D hard to call. Germline CDR1 SGHRS, CDR2 YFSETQ. This CDR3 comprises 14 residues. Trimming cost V 0 bases and J 7 bases, with 13 bases left between them. The CDR3 region is CASSLVGYSGTQYF. The CDR3 nucleotides read TGCGCCAGCAGCTTGGTCGGTTATTCGGGGACCCAGTACTTC.

The chain employs TRBV6-5 and TRBJ1-2; TRBD1 aligns across 8 bases. V lost 2 bases to trimming and J lost 3 bases; unmatched junction nucleotides: 2. The CDR3 sequence is 14 residues long. Per the germline V gene, CDR1 is MNHEY and CDR2 is SVGAGI. The CDR3 loop is CASSYRTGHYGYTF. In DNA form, the CDR3 reads TGTGCCAGCAGTTACCGGACAGGGCACTATGGCTACACCTTC.

This clone was counted between two and nine times. The J gene is TRBJ2-7, the V gene TRBV5-5, with D hard to call. Trimming stripped 4 bases from V and 3 bases from J, with 8 bases between. The length of the CDR3 is 12 residues. The germline gives CDR1 SGHKS, CDR2 YYEKEE (reference sequence). The CDR3 nucleotides are TGTGCCAGCAGCCGAGGCGGCTACGAGCAGTACTTC. Its protein is CASSRGGYEQYF.

The chain links TRBV5-6 to TRBJ1-2; D is undetermined. This CDR3 contains 14 residues. Trimming removed 0 bases from V and 4 bases from J, with 10 bases in between. The V gene's germline CDR1 is SGHDT and CDR2 YYEEEE. The CDR3 DNA is TGTGCCAGCAGCTTGGGCCGACAACCCTATGGCTACACCTTC. It encodes CASSLGRQPYGYTF. Looking up the rest from reference TRBV5-6 and TRBJ1-2 gives the full variable domain: DAGVTQSPTHLIKTRGQQVTLRCSPKSGHDTVSWYQQALGQGPQFIFQYYEEEERQRGNFPDRFSGHQFPNYSSELNVNALLLGDSALYLCASSLGRQPYGYTFGSGTRLTVV.

This chain connects TRBV5-4 to TRBJ2-1, with 7 bases matching TRBD2. The CDR3 is 17 residues long. Germline assignment: CDR1 SGHNT and CDR2 YYREEE (reference sequence). V shed 2 bases, J shed 5 bases, and the junction held 13 bases outside the gene matches. The CDR3 sequence: CASSFPGWREHDNEQFF. For the CDR3, the DNA is TGTGCCAGCAGCTTTCCCGGGTGGCGGGAGCACGACAATGAGCAGTTCTTC.

The genes are TRBV15 and TRBJ1-2; possible D gene TRBD1, 6 bases. Germline V lookup: CDR1 LNHNV, CDR2 YYDKDF (reference sequence). The CDR3 runs to 16 residues. V was trimmed by 4 bases and J by 4 bases, leaving 19 bases between them. CDR3 sequence (DNA): TGTGCCACCAGCAACCTGGGGGCAGGGAACACCTATGGCTACACCTTC. Translation gives CATSNLGAGNTYGYTF. Full variable domain (missing parts from reference TRBV15 and TRBJ1-2): DAMVIQNPRYQVTQFGKPVTLSCSQTLNHNVMYWYQQKSSQAPKLLFHYYDKDFNNEADTPDNFQSRRPNTSFCFLDIRSPGLGDTAMYLCATSNLGAGNTYGYTFGSGTRLTVV.

This clone was counted a few times. The chain couples TRBV18 to TRBJ2-5; D is perhaps TRBD2 (5 bases). Germline V gene sequence: CDR1 KGHSH, CDR2 LQKENI. Trimming shortened V by 3 bases and J by 2 bases, and 7 bases separated the two germline ends. The CDR3 loop spans 13 amino acids. The CDR3 DNA follows: TGTGCCAGCTCACCCGGGGAACAAGAGACCCAGTACTTC. It yields the protein CASSPGEQETQYF. The whole variable domain, filled in from reference TRBV18 and TRBJ2-5, reads NAGVMQNPRHLVRRRGQEARLRCSPMKGHSHVYWYRQLPEEGLKFMVYLQKENIIDESGMPKERFSAEFPKEGPSILRIQQVVRGDSAAYFCASSPGEQETQYFGPGTRLLVL.